This paragraph covers one T cell receptor beta chain sequence. Assay: immunoSEQ multiplex PCR; the TCRdb copy retains only in-frame clones and omits some. The sample includes 350,000 to 400,000 clones, about 90% of them seen just once. This entry is derived from a study of blood T cell repertoires in COVID-19. Study context: PBMCs, B-cell-depleted T cells, or T cells were the source of the cDNA or gDNA that made up the material.

Trimming cost V 4 bases and J 8 bases; bases outside gene matches: 5. CDR1 and CDR2 from the germline V gene are SGHTA and FQGNSA. The CDR3 has 13 amino acids. In Cohort 3, a recovered donor had either two negative PCRs, clearance, or symptom resolution. The chain carries TRBV7-2 and TRBJ2-1, with 7 bases that match TRBD1. The sample was PBMCs or T cells enriched from blood (not recorded which). The clonotype was recovered from a woman aged 30 to 39 who had recovered from COVID-19. CDR3 protein: CASSWGQHYEQFF. The CDR3 DNA reads as TGTGCCAGCAGCTGGGGACAGCACTATGAGCAGTTCTTC.